A single sample gave rise to the 10 T cell receptor beta chains below, sequenced in a study of shared clonotypes between healthy human individuals. Only in-frame clones appear in the TCRdb table, and some are missing; sequencing was by immunoSEQ multiplex PCR. Of about 1.1 million clones in the sample, more than 75% were seen once. Material: memory CD4+ T cells from PBMCs. Subset in this sample: CD45RA-negative fraction. All receptors derive from a man aged 18 to 30 in good health. Some clones in this sample may be carry-over from other donors' samples.

This clone was picked up a small number of times. The chain recombines TRBV6-1 with TRBJ1-1, with D perhaps matching TRBD1 (6 bases). CDR1 MNHNS and CDR2 SASEGT come from the germline V gene. The CDR3 covers 13 residues. The ends were cut back, 4 bases at V and 13 bases at J, with 19 bases in the middle. The chain's CDR3 is CASSVSVGAPNFF. CDR3 nucleotides: TGTGCCAGCAGTGTATCGGTGGGGGCCCCAAATTTCTTT.

CDR3 in amino acids: CASSLFSDGELFF. The CDR3 DNA is TGTGCCAGCAGCTTATTTTCAGACGGGGAGCTGTTTTTT. This chain connects TRBV7-8 to TRBJ2-2; D call uncertain. Trimming stripped 2 bases from V and 7 bases from J, with 8 bases between. The germline CDR1 and CDR2 sequences are SGHVS and FQNEAQ. The CDR3 has 13 amino acids.

In this sample, this clone turned up a few times. The chain is built from TRBV10-3 and TRBJ2-7, with TRBD2 matching 9 bases. V lost 10 bases, J lost 6 bases, and 19 bases stayed unmatched. The germline V gene encodes CDR1 ENHRY and CDR2 SYGVKD. The CDR3 runs 16 residues. This chain's CDR3 is CATRRLSGSQGGEQYF. The CDR3 coding sequence is TGTGCCACCCGCCGGCTTAGCGGGAGCCAAGGGGGCGAGCAGTACTTC.

The chain joins TRBV18 to TRBJ2-7; TRBD1 agrees at 7 bases. The V gene's germline CDR1 is KGHSH and CDR2 LQKENI. Losses at the gene ends were 3 bases for V and 2 bases for J; bases not matched to a gene: 10. This CDR3 comprises 16 residues. The CDR3 loop reads CASSPQRAQGAYEQYF. The CDR3 DNA is TGTGCCAGCTCACCTCAAAGGGCGCAGGGGGCCTACGAGCAGTACTTC.

CDR3 in DNA: TGCGCCAGCACGAACGCGGGGGTCGCTGAGCAGTACTTC. This gives the protein CASTNAGVAEQYF. The chain couples TRBV5-1 to TRBJ2-7, with 7 positions matching TRBD2. V was pared by 6 bases and J by 7 bases, with 10 bases of the junction left unmatched. This CDR3 spans 13 amino acids. Germline-derived CDR1 and CDR2 are SGHRS and YFSETQ.

CDR3 nucleotide sequence: TGCGCCAGCAGAGAGACAGGGGGAGCTAATGAAAAACTGTTTTTT. Translation gives CASRETGGANEKLFF. The V and J genes are TRBV5-1 and TRBJ1-4, with 9 bases aligning to TRBD1. The CDR3 runs 15 residues. Germline CDR1 is SGHRS and CDR2 is YFSETQ. After removal of 5 bases from V and 3 bases from J, the junction contained 5 bases not matched to a gene.

The table lists this clone with a few counts. The same CDR3 is also encoded by other DNA sequences in this sample. V gene TRBV2 combines with J gene TRBJ1-1; possible D gene TRBD1, 6 bases. Trimming stripped 6 bases from V and 1 base from J, with 12 bases between. There are 14 residues in the CDR3. CDR1 is SNHLY, CDR2 FYNNEI, per germline. In nucleotides, the CDR3 is TGTGCCAGCAGCGAACAGGGCCGGAACACTGAAGCTTTCTTT. Its protein is CASSEQGRNTEAFF.

In its sample, this clone was seen a few times. The chain recombines TRBV6-1 with TRBJ1-1; D is possibly TRBD1 (5 bases). The CDR3 loop spans 13 amino acids. Germline CDR1 is MNHNS and CDR2 is SASEGT. The germline V and J ends were trimmed by 7 bases and 0 bases, with 9 bases remaining between them. The CDR3 DNA reads as TGTGCCAGCACCGTGACAGTGAACACTGAAGCTTTCTTT. This gives the protein CASTVTVNTEAFF.

The V call is TRBV4-1, the J call TRBJ1-2; D remains ambiguous. This CDR3 contains 15 residues. V was trimmed by 4 bases and J by 4 bases, leaving 16 bases between them. Germline CDR1 is MGHRA and CDR2 is YSYEKL. CDR3 DNA sequence: TGCGCCAGCAGCCCCCGGGCTCCTAGTATCTATGGCTACACCTTC. Translated, it gives CASSPRAPSIYGYTF.

This clone turned up a few times. The chain has TRBV2 and TRBJ1-1; D unclear. In germline, CDR1 is SNHLY, CDR2 FYNNEI. Trimming shortened V by 3 bases and J by 8 bases, and 7 bases separated the two germline ends. This CDR3 has 11 amino acids. CDR3 sequence reads: CASSDRREAFF. CDR3 nucleotides: TGTGCCAGCAGTGATCGCCGGGAAGCTTTCTTT.